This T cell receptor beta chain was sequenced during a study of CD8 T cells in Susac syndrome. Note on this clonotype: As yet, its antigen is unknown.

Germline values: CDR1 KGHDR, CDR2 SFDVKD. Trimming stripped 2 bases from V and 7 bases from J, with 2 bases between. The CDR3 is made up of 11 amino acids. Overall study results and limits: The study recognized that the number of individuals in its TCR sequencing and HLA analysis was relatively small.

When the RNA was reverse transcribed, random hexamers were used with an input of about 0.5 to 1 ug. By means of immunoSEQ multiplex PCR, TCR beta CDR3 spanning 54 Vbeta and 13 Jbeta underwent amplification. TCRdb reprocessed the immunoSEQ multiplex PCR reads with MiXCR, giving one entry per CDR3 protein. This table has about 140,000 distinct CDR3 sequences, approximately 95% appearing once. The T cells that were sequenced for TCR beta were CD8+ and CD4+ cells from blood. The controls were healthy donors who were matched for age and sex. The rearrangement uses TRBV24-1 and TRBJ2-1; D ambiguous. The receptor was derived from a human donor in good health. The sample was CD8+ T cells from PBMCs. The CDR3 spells CATSDYNEQFF. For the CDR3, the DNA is TGTGCCACCAGTGATTATAATGAGCAGTTCTTC.